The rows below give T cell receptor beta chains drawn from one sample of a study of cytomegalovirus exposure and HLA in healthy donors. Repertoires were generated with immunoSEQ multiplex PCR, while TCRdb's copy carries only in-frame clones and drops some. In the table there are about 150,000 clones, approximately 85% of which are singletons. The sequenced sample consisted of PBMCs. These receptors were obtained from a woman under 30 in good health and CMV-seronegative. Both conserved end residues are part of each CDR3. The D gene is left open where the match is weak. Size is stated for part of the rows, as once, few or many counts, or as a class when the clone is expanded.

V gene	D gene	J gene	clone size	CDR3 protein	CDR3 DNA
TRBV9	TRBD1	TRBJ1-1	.	CASSGGQGADTEAFF	TGTGCCAGCAGCGGGGGACAGGGGGCCGACACTGAAGCTTTCTTT
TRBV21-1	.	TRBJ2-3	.	CASSKVSSLTCRDTQYF	TGTGCCAGCAGCAAAGTGTCGAGCCTAACCTGCCGGGATACGCAGTATTTT
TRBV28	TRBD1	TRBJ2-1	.	CASTLEKDRGNEQFF	TGTGCCAGCACCCTCGAGAAGGACAGGGGAAATGAGCAGTTCTTC
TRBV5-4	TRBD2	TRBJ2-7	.	CASSSGLAGVNEQYF	TGTGCCAGCAGCTCGGGACTAGCGGGAGTTAACGAGCAGTACTTC
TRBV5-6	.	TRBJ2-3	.	CASGNRGFASTDTQYF	TGTGCCAGCGGGAACCGGGGGTTCGCTAGCACAGATACGCAGTATTTT
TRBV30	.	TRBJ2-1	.	CAWSAIAVYNEQFF	TGTGCCTGGAGTGCTATAGCGGTCTACAATGAGCAGTTCTTC
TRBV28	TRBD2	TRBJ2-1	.	CASSLPWTSGGGEQFF	TGTGCCAGCAGTTTACCCTGGACTAGCGGGGGCGGTGAGCAGTTCTTC
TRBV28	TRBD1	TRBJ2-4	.	CASSWTGIGVVVAKNIQYF	TGTGCCAGCAGTTGGACAGGGATCGGTGTCGTAGTAGCCAAAAACATTCAGTACTTC
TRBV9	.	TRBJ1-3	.	CASSFTTGGNTIYF	TGTGCCAGCAGCTTCACCACAGGAGGAAACACCATATATTTT
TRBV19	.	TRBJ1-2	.	CASSIGRSKASYGYTF	TGTGCCAGTAGTATTGGTCGGAGCAAAGCGAGCTATGGCTACACCTTC
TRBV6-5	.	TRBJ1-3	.	CASSPSGNTIYF	TGTGCCAGCAGTCCTTCTGGAAACACCATATATTTT
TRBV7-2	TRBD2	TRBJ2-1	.	CASSQWTSLNEQFF	TGTGCCAGCAGCCAATGGACTAGCTTGAATGAGCAGTTCTTC
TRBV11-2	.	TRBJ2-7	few	CASSLDLPRGYEQYF	TGTGCCAGCAGCTTAGATCTTCCCAGGGGCTACGAGCAGTACTTC
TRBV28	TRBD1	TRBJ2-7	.	CASSSRTGFLDTSSYEQYF	TGTGCCAGCAGTTCACGGACAGGGTTTCTTGACACTAGCTCCTACGAGCAGTACTTC
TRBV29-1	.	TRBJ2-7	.	CSVEEEGSSYEQYF	TGCAGCGTTGAAGAGGAGGGAAGCTCCTACGAGCAGTACTTC
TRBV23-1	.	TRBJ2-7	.	CASSQSGRASYEQYF	TGCGCCAGCAGTCAATCAGGCAGGGCCTCCTACGAGCAGTACTTC
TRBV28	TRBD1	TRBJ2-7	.	CASRPGQGPYEQYF	TGTGCCAGCAGACCGGGACAGGGTCCCTACGAGCAGTACTTC
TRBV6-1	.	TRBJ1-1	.	CATTPTVNTEAFF	TGTGCCACCACCCCCACAGTGAACACTGAAGCTTTCTTT
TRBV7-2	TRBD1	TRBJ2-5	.	CASSEQGQGRLRTQYF	TGTGCCAGCAGCGAACAGGGGCAGGGGCGCCTTAGGACCCAGTACTTC
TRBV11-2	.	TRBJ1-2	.	CASSKQGTHGYTF	TGTGCCAGCAGCAAACAGGGTACTCATGGCTACACCTTC
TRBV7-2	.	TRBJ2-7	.	CASSLSYEQYF	TGTGCCAGCAGCCTCTCCTACGAGCAGTACTTC
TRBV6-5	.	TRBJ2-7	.	CASSYSGSGSYEQYF	TGTGCCAGCAGTTACTCCGGGAGTGGGTCCTACGAGCAGTACTTC
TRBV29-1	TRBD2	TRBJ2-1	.	CSVEGLAGGRYEQFF	TGCAGCGTTGAAGGACTAGCGGGAGGAAGATATGAGCAGTTCTTC
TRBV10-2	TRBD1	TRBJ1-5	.	CASRDRSNQPQHF	TGCGCCAGCAGGGACAGGAGCAATCAGCCCCAGCATTTT
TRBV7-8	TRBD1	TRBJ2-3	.	CASSLTAGTGRLSTDTQYF	TGTGCCAGCAGCTTAACCGCTGGGACAGGGAGACTCTCGACAGATACGCAGTATTTT
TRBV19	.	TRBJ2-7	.	CASSALEGVTYEQYF	TGTGCCAGTAGTGCCCTAGAGGGGGTAACCTACGAGCAGTACTTC
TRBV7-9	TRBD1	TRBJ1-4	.	CASSQTGLGEKLFF	TGTGCCAGCAGCCAGACAGGGCTGGGTGAAAAACTGTTTTTT
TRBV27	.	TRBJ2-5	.	CASSLESGYQTQYF	TGTGCCAGCAGTTTAGAGTCAGGGTACCAGACCCAGTACTTC
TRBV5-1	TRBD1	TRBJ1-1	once	CASSFRQGEFEDTEAFF	TGCGCCAGCAGCTTTCGACAGGGGGAATTTGAAGACACTGAAGCTTTCTTT
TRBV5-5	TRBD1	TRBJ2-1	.	CASSLDGTVYNEQFF	TGTGCCAGCAGCTTGGATGGGACAGTGTACAATGAGCAGTTCTTC
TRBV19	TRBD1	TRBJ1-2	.	CASSSARQGNYGYTF	TGTGCCAGTAGTAGCGCACGACAGGGGAACTATGGCTACACCTTC
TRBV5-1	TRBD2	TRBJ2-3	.	CASSRRASGRISTDTQYF	TGCGCCAGCAGCCGGCGGGCTAGCGGGAGGATCTCGACAGATACGCAGTATTTT
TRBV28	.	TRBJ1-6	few	CASGQQGLIYNSPLHF	TGTGCCAGCGGGCAACAGGGCCTAATTTATAATTCACCCCTCCACTTT
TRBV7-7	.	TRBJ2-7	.	CASSFLRDCPYEQYF	TGTGCTAGCAGCTTTCTCCGGGACTGTCCCTACGAGCAGTACTTC
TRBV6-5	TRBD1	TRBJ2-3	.	CASSYGQGAVGDTQYF	TGTGCCAGCAGTTACGGTCAGGGGGCGGTCGGAGATACGCAGTATTTT
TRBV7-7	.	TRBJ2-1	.	CASSLGARAPNEQFF	TGTGCCAGCAGCTTAGGGGCCAGGGCCCCCAATGAGCAGTTCTTC
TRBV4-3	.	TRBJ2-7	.	CASSQDEGGYEQYF	TGCGCCAGCAGCCAAGATGAGGGAGGCTACGAGCAGTACTTC
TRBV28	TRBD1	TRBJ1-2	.	CASSSHKDRDDYGYTF	TGTGCCAGCAGTTCACATAAGGACAGGGACGACTATGGCTACACCTTC
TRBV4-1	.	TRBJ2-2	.	CASSQEPYSPANTGELFF	TGCGCCAGCAGCCAAGAACCCTACAGCCCCGCGAACACCGGGGAGCTGTTTTTT
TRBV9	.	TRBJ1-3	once	CASKRSSGNTIYF	TGTGCCAGCAAGCGTAGCTCTGGAAACACCATATATTTT
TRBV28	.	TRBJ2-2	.	CASSPQLANTGELFF	TGTGCCAGCAGTCCCCAGTTGGCGAACACCGGGGAGCTGTTTTTT
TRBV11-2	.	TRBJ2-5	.	CASSSSGHFLEQYF	TGTGCCAGCAGCTCTTCGGGACATTTTCTGGAGCAGTACTTC
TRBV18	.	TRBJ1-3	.	CASSPGPLGSSIYF	TGTGCCAGCTCACCTGGGCCTCTCGGGAGCTCCATATATTTT
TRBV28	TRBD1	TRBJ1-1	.	CASLDRDTEAFF	TGTGCCAGCCTGGACAGGGACACTGAAGCTTTCTTT
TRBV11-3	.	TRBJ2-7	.	CASSLVAGASGEQYF	TGTGCCAGCAGCTTAGTGGCGGGGGCTTCGGGCGAGCAGTACTTC
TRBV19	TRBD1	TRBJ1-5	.	CASGGTVSNQPQHF	TGTGCCAGTGGCGGGACAGTCAGCAATCAGCCCCAGCATTTT
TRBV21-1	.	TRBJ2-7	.	CASSTLGTAKGNEQYF	TGTGCCAGCAGCACCCTTGGGACAGCTAAGGGGAACGAGCAGTACTTC
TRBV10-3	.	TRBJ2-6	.	CATQAGSGANVLTF	TGTGCCACCCAGGCGGGCTCTGGGGCCAACGTCCTGACTTTC
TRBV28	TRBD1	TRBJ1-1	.	CASSPGTGTYFTEAFF	TGTGCCAGCAGTCCCGGGACAGGGACTTACTTCACTGAAGCTTTCTTT
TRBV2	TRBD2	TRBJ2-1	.	CASSERVGTSGSNEQFF	TGTGCCAGCAGTGAAAGGGTGGGGACTAGCGGCTCCAATGAGCAGTTCTTC
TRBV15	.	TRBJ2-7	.	CATSASSPYEQYF	TGTGCCACCAGCGCTAGTAGTCCCTACGAGCAGTACTTC
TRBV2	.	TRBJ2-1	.	CASSDRRVDYNEQFF	TGTGCCAGCAGTGACCGCAGGGTGGACTACAATGAGCAGTTCTTC
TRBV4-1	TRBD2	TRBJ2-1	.	CASSQGRASGILRNEQFF	TGCGCCAGCAGCCAAGGAAGGGCTAGCGGGATTCTTCGGAATGAGCAGTTCTTC
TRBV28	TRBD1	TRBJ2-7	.	CASTGGEYEQYF	TGTGCCAGTACAGGGGGCGAATACGAGCAGTACTTC
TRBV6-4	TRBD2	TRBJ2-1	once	CASSDTAGLGTSLVNEQFF	TGTGCCAGCAGTGACACGGCAGGGCTTGGGACTAGCCTAGTCAATGAGCAGTTCTTC